This passage covers 20 T cell receptor beta chains from one sample sequenced in a study of T cell responses to AZD1222 COVID-19 vaccine. The table came from immunoSEQ multiplex PCR; TCRdb's copy has only in-frame clones and leaves some out. The data show about 120,000 clones, 90% to 95% seen once. The sample was peripheral blood, taken on day 0 of AZD1222 vaccination. These receptors all stem from an adult in good health.

This rearrangement joins TRBV12-3 or TRBV12-4 to TRBJ1-1; D unresolved. V dropped 0 bases and J dropped 7 bases, with 9 bases sitting between them. The CDR3 has 13 residues. CDR3 sequence reads: CASSLALSGEAFF. In DNA form, the CDR3 reads TGTGCCAGCAGTTTAGCGCTTTCGGGTGAAGCTTTCTTT.

There are a few counts of this clone. The V and J genes are TRBV3-1 (or the pseudogene TRBV3-2) and TRBJ2-1, with 11 bases lining up with TRBD1. Trimming at V came to 0 bases and at J to 6 bases, leaving 7 bases not matched to a gene. The V gene's germline CDR1 is LGHDT and CDR2 YNNKEL (reference sequence). The CDR3 runs 17 residues. This CDR3 reads CASSQDFRDRGVNEQFF. In DNA form, the CDR3 reads TGTGCCAGCAGCCAAGACTTCCGGGACAGGGGGGTCAATGAGCAGTTCTTC.

The V and J genes are TRBV19 and TRBJ2-2; D unresolved. The V and J ends lost 8 bases and 3 bases respectively, with 4 bases between them. Germline values: CDR1 LNHDA, CDR2 SQIVND (reference sequence). This CDR3 has 11 amino acids. The CDR3 bases are TGTGCCAGTCTGGACACCGGGGAGCTGTTTTTT. Amino acids: CASLDTGELFF.

This chain uses TRBV2 with TRBJ1-5; 11 bases match TRBD1. V trimming: 8 bases; J trimming: 7 bases; junction bases outside the gene matches: 4. Germline lookup yields CDR1 SNHLY and CDR2 FYNNEI. The CDR3 is made up of 13 amino acids. The CDR3 is CASRDRGTQPQHF. The DNA for the CDR3 is TGTGCCAGCCGGGACAGGGGGACGCAGCCCCAGCATTTT.

The rearrangement joins TRBV4-1 to TRBJ1-5; D perhaps matches TRBD1 (6 bases). CDR1 is MGHRA, CDR2 YSYEKL, per germline. V was shortened by 6 bases and J by 2 bases, with 11 bases between the two germline ends. This CDR3 comprises 14 residues. CDR3 DNA: TGCGCCAGCAGTCCGGACAGCCGCAATCAGCCCCAGCATTTT. It yields the protein CASSPDSRNQPQHF.

The CDR3 here is CSALGGNTIYF. The CDR3 nucleotides are TGCAGTGCCTTGGGGGGAAACACCATATATTTT. The chain recombines TRBV20-1 with TRBJ1-3; D remains ambiguous. CDR1 and CDR2 (germline): DFQATT, SNEGSKA (reference sequence). The V gene lost 6 bases and the J gene lost 4 bases, with 7 bases spanning the gap. The CDR3 sequence is 11 residues long.

This chain joins TRBV24-1 and TRBJ2-5; 12 nucleotides match TRBD2. Germline V gene lookup returns CDR1 KGHDR and CDR2 SFDVKD. The J segment lost 1 base and the V segment lost 9 bases, leaving 5 bases of the junction unmatched. CDR3 length: 15 residues. This CDR3 is CATGLAGGPQETQYF. The CDR3 DNA is TGTGCCACCGGCCTAGCGGGGGGGCCCCAAGAGACCCAGTACTTC.

The genes are TRBV7-8 and TRBJ1-2; D might be TRBD1 (5 bases). Germline assignment: CDR1 SGHVS and CDR2 FQNEAQ. The CDR3 has 15 residues. Between the trimmed V and J ends, which lost 2 bases and 3 bases, there was a span of 13 bases. The CDR3 loop is CASSLSFDSHYGYTF. The DNA of the CDR3 is TGTGCCAGCAGCTTAAGTTTCGACAGCCACTATGGCTACACCTTC. Full variable domain (rest looked up from reference TRBV7-8 and TRBJ1-2): GAGVSQSPRYKVAKRGQDVALRCDPISGHVSLFWYQQALGQGPEFLTYFQNEAQLDKSGLPSDRFFAERPEGSVSTLKIQRTQQEDSAVYLCASSLSFDSHYGYTFGSGTRLTVV.

This clone has only one observation. The chain employs TRBV30 and TRBJ1-3; TRBD1 agrees at 9 bases. Germline loops: CDR1 GTSNPN, CDR2 SVGIG (reference sequence). The CDR3 length is 19 residues. The V segment lost 3 bases and the J segment 0 bases; nucleotides outside the gene matches: 15. The CDR3 is CAWSEDLWGQGRSGNTIYF. The DNA for the CDR3 is TGTGCCTGGAGCGAGGACTTATGGGGACAGGGACGCTCTGGAAACACCATATATTTT.

This chain uses TRBV29-1 with TRBJ2-6; D uncertain. V was trimmed by 4 bases and J by 0 bases, leaving 10 bases between them. This CDR3 comprises 15 residues. CDR1 and CDR2 (germline): SQVTM, ANQGSEA. The CDR3, as DNA: TGCAGCGTTGTGCGGCCAACCTCTGGGGCCAACGTCCTGACTTTC. Amino acids: CSVVRPTSGANVLTF.

The J gene is TRBJ1-5, the V gene TRBV6-1; D possibly corresponds to TRBD1 (5 bases). This CDR3 is 15 amino acids long. V was trimmed by 3 bases and J by 3 bases, leaving 12 bases between them. Germline CDR1 and CDR2: MNHNS and SASEGT. The CDR3 loop is CASSDAQVPNQPQHF. As DNA, the CDR3 is TGTGCCAGCAGTGATGCACAGGTCCCCAATCAGCCCCAGCATTTT.

This clone was observed a few times. V and J are TRBV6-1 and TRBJ1-6; D perhaps matches TRBD1 (6 bases). V shed 0 bases and J shed 1 base, with 7 bases lying between them. The CDR3 runs 16 residues. The germline CDR1 and CDR2 sequences are MNHNS and SASEGT. The CDR3 spells CASSEADRSYNSPLHF. DNA for the CDR3: TGTGCCAGCAGTGAAGCGGACAGATCCTATAATTCACCCCTCCACTTT.

V usage is TRBV30 and J usage is TRBJ2-5; possible D gene TRBD1, 7 bases. Germline-derived CDR1 and CDR2 are GTSNPN and SVGIG (reference sequence). CDR3 length equals 12 residues. V lost 4 bases and J lost 7, with 13 bases in between. CDR3 protein: CAWNRQGGTQYF. DNA of the CDR3: TGTGCCTGGAATAGACAGGGAGGGACCCAGTACTTC.

This clone was recorded a few times. The gene calls are TRBV7-2 and TRBJ1-3; D gene uncertain. Germline CDR1 reads SGHTA; CDR2 reads FQGNSA. Between the trimmed V and J ends, which lost 8 bases and 4 bases, there was a span of 12 bases. There are 13 residues in the CDR3. Here the CDR3 DNA reads TGTGCCAGCCGTTTTTCAGGAGGAAACACCATATATTTT. Encoded protein: CASRFSGGNTIYF.

The chain carries TRBV30 and TRBJ2-5; D may be TRBD2 (6 bases). This CDR3 has 13 amino acids. The germline V gene encodes CDR1 GTSNPN and CDR2 SVGIG (reference sequence). The V and J ends lost 6 bases and 5 bases respectively, with 16 bases between them. CDR3 protein: CACSQAGLETQYF. CDR3 in DNA: TGTGCCTGTTCCCAGGCGGGGTTGGAGACCCAGTACTTC.

This sequence joins TRBV6-2 or TRBV6-3 and TRBJ1-5; TRBD1 aligns across 9 bases. CDR3 length: 16 residues. Germline V gene lookup returns CDR1 MNHEY and CDR2 SVGEGT. The junction had 8 bases not matched to a gene; V was cut back by 4 bases and J by 4 bases. CDR3 sequence (DNA): TGTGCCAGCAGTTCAAACAGGGGGCTTGGAAATCAGCCCCAGCATTTT. The encoded protein is CASSSNRGLGNQPQHF.

The CDR3 nucleotides read TGTGCCAGTAGTATAAATTATGGTACCGGGGAGCTGTTTTTT. This gives the protein CASSINYGTGELFF. The chain is built from TRBV19 and TRBJ2-2, with D unclear. With 2 bases removed from V and 5 bases from J, the gap between germline ends came to 9 bases. CDR1 and CDR2 from the germline V gene are LNHDA and SQIVND (reference sequence). This CDR3 has 14 residues.

This sequence joins TRBV27 and TRBJ2-2; unclear D gene. The germline V gene has CDR1 MNHEY and CDR2 SMNVEV (reference sequence). CDR3 size: 17 residues. Trimming shortened V by 1 base and J by 4 bases, and 16 bases separated the two germline ends. The CDR3 loop is CASSLWSNPVGTGELFF. The CDR3 DNA follows: TGTGCCAGCAGTTTATGGAGCAATCCGGTGGGCACCGGGGAGCTGTTTTTT.

The rearrangement joins TRBV3-1 (or the pseudogene TRBV3-2) to TRBJ2-5, with 13 bases fitting TRBD2. V lost 0 bases and J lost 5; bases outside the gene matches: 9. The CDR3 covers 18 residues. CDR1 and CDR2 from the germline V gene are LGHDT and YNNKEL (reference sequence). The DNA of the CDR3 is TGTGCCAGCAGCCAAGATATAGGACTAGCGGGGGTAGCGGAGACCCAGTACTTC. Translated, it gives CASSQDIGLAGVAETQYF.

The chain employs TRBV2 and TRBJ2-3; the D is unclear. Trimming left V 7 bases short and J 5 bases short, with 19 bases between. The CDR3 spans 15 residues. The germline CDR1 and CDR2 sequences are SNHLY and FYNNEI. The CDR3 coding sequence is TGTGCCAGCACTTCTGGCCAGGCCTGGGTAGATACGCAGTATTTT. Its translation: CASTSGQAWVDTQYF. The entire variable domain, with the rest obtained from reference TRBV2 and TRBJ2-3, is as follows: EPEVTQTPSHQVTQMGQEVILRCVPISNHLYFYWYRQILGQKVEFLVSFYNNEISEKSEIFDDQFSVERPDGSNFTLKIRSTKLEDSAMYFCASTSGQAWVDTQYFGPGTRLTVL.